A single T cell receptor (beta chain) is shown here with its context. Its antigen remains unidentified. These data originate in a study of cytomegalovirus exposure and HLA in healthy donors. Study-wide results and limits: There were some public TCRs occurring in many donors, but most TCR sequences were rare. Researchers counted 164 TCR beta chains as cytomegalovirus-associated. Three of the chains that were CMV-associated were confirmed in vitro to be specific for CMV antigens.

V lost 5 bases to trimming and J lost 3 bases; unmatched junction nucleotides: 8. Germline V lookup: CDR1 MNHEY, CDR2 SMNVEV (reference sequence). The CDR3 loop spans 16 amino acids. Using immunoSEQ multiplex PCR, the repertoire was profiled, and TCRdb retains in-frame clones only, with some absent. The data show 240,000 or so clones, approximately 86% seen once. Separation from the approximately 710-subject first cohort characterized the roughly 120-subject validation cohort, to which the donors belonged. V usage is TRBV27 and J usage is TRBJ2-3; TRBD2 aligns across 10 bases. Sequences were obtained from PBMCs. This receptor was identified in a woman younger than 45 in good health and CMV-seropositive. CDR3 region: CASSTLAGVGTDTQYF. CDR3 nucleotide sequence: TGTGCCAGCAGTACCCTAGCGGGAGTAGGGACAGATACGCAGTATTTT.